What follows are 9 T cell receptor beta chains derived from one specimen sequenced in a study of cytomegalovirus exposure and HLA in healthy donors. The PCR employed 60 Vbeta primers together with 13 Jbeta primers. Assay: immunoSEQ multiplex PCR; the TCRdb copy retains only in-frame clones and omits some. The table shows 200,000 or so clones, with 75% to 90% occurring only once. The sample consisted of PBMCs. All receptors derive from a man aged 40-49 years in good health and CMV-seropositive.

This clone was found once. The chain uses TRBV15 and TRBJ2-7, with D possibly TRBD2 on 6 matching bases. In germline, CDR1 is LNHNV, CDR2 YYDKDF (reference sequence). The V end was cut by 6 bases, the J end by 7 bases, with 10 bases between. The CDR3 runs 11 residues. The CDR3 coding sequence is TGTGCCACCAGTCGGGCGGGAGAGCAGTACTTC. This codes for CATSRAGEQYF.

This chain connects TRBV27 to TRBJ1-6; weak D call: TRBD1 (5 bases). This CDR3 comprises 13 residues. V gave up 9 bases and J gave up 9 bases, with 15 bases separating them. The germline CDR1 and CDR2 sequences are MNHEY and SMNVEV (reference sequence). The chain's CDR3 is CASGAGLTSPLHF. In nucleotides, the CDR3 is TGTGCCAGTGGGGCAGGGCTGACTTCACCCCTCCACTTT.

For this clone: This is likely an artifact of a read error, given a far larger clone one base away. V usage is TRBV10-3 and J usage is TRBJ2-5; D remains unclear. The assigned J gene may be wrong: the sequence end matches TRBJ2-7 better. Germline V CDR1 and CDR2: ENHRY, SYGVKD. The CDR3 extends over 11 amino acids. Written as DNA, the CDR3 is TGTGCCATCAGCCCCGGCGGCGAGCAGTACTTC. Translation gives CAISPGGEQYF.

The chain links TRBV5-1 to TRBJ1-3; D gene ambiguous. This CDR3 has 13 amino acids. Trimming removed 4 bases from V and 4 bases from J, with 9 bases in between. The germline CDR1 and CDR2 sequences are SGHRS and YFSETQ. The CDR3 DNA is TGCGCCAGCAGCGGAGAGCCGGGAAACACCATATATTTT. Its protein is CASSGEPGNTIYF.

The gene calls are TRBV29-1 and TRBJ2-3; TRBD1 agrees at 7 bases. Germline V gives CDR1 SQVTM, CDR2 ANQGSEA. Trimming cost V 8 bases and J 3 bases; bases outside gene matches: 8. This CDR3 contains 13 residues. The CDR3 reads CSPRFRGTDTQYF. CDR3 coding DNA: TGCAGCCCCCGGTTCAGGGGGACAGATACGCAGTATTTT.

In its sample, this clone was seen once. The rearrangement links TRBV19 to TRBJ1-1, with D perhaps TRBD1 (5 bases). Trimming left V 7 bases short and J 4 bases short, with 16 bases between. Germline V CDR1 and CDR2: LNHDA, SQIVND (reference sequence). The CDR3 loop spans 14 amino acids. Here the CDR3 DNA reads TGTGCCAGTAAGGTCCAGGGCGCTCTCACTGAAGCTTTCTTT. It yields the protein CASKVQGALTEAFF. The variable domain in full, completed from reference TRBV19 and TRBJ1-1, reads DGGITQSPKYLFRKEGQNVTLSCEQNLNHDAMYWYRQDPGQGLRLIYYSQIVNDFQKGDIAEGYSVSREKKESFPLTVTSAQKNPTAFYLCASKVQGALTEAFFGQGTRLTVV.

This chain uses TRBV6-4 with TRBJ1-3, with D uncertain. Trimming stripped 5 bases from V and 4 bases from J, with 15 bases between. Germline-derived CDR1 and CDR2 are MRHNA and SNTAGT. The CDR3 has 15 residues. CDR3 nucleotides: TGTGCCAGCAGTCACGAACTCTTTTCCGGAAACACCATATATTTT. It is translated as CASSHELFSGNTIYF.

The chain combines TRBV5-1 with TRBJ2-7, with TRBD1 matching 8 bases. Germline CDR1 is SGHRS and CDR2 is YFSETQ. This CDR3 is 15 amino acids long. V lost 7 bases to trimming and J lost 2 bases; unmatched junction nucleotides: 11. The CDR3 DNA reads TGCGCCAGCGGAGGTACAGGGGGGCCCCCCTACGAGCAGTACTTC. This gives the protein CASGGTGGPPYEQYF.

V and J are TRBV14 and TRBJ2-2, with D possibly being TRBD1 (5 bases). CDR1 and CDR2 (germline): SGHDN, FVKESK. The V gene lost 3 bases and the J gene lost 6 bases, with 11 bases spanning the gap. This CDR3 is 14 amino acids long. The DNA of the CDR3 is TGTGCCAGCAGCCACAGTAAAGGGGCCGGGGAGCTGTTTTTT. Encoded protein: CASSHSKGAGELFF.